The clone carrying this T cell receptor (beta chain) came up a few times. The antigen is unknown. From 5'RACE with constant-segment primers came TCR alpha and TCR beta cDNA libraries that carried sample barcodes and UMIs. TCRdb re-analysed the 5' RACE reads in MiXCR, keeping a single row per CDR3 protein. This sample carries 200,000 to 250,000 distinct CDR3 sequences, 8.5% to 9.5% of them seen once, and the ten largest clones take around 21%. The data stem from a study of T-cell memory formation after mild COVID-19. In the study overall: TCR clusters were largely donor specific.

Notes on the study in general: A balance of CD4 and CD8 characterized clones contracting day 15 to 85, whereas later expanders leaned CD4+.

Germline CDR1 reads SEHNR; CDR2 reads FQNEAQ (reference sequence). This CDR3 has 14 amino acids. With 1 base removed from V and 4 bases from J, the gap between germline ends came to 10 bases. This sequence joins TRBV7-9 and TRBJ1-2; D is undetermined. This clonotype originated in a man aged 18-30 years who had mild COVID-19 (a few samples of this study predate the infection). Cell type and time point are not known. The specimen was PBMCs or a T cell subset sorted from them (not recorded which). The CDR3 loop is CASSLGAGSYGYTF. DNA of the CDR3: TGTGCCAGCAGCTTAGGGGCTGGAAGCTATGGCTACACCTTC.